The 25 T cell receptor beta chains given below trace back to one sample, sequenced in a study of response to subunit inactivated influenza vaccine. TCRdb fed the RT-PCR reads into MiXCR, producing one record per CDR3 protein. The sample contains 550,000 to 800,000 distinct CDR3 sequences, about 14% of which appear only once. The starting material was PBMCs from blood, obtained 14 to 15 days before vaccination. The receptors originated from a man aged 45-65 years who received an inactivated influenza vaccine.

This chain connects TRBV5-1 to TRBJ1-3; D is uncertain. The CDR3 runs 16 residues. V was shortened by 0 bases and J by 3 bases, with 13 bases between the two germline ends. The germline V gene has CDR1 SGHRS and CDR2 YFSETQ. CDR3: CASSLAGSVGGNTIYF. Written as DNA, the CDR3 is TGCGCCAGCAGCTTGGCCGGATCAGTCGGTGGAAACACCATATATTTT.

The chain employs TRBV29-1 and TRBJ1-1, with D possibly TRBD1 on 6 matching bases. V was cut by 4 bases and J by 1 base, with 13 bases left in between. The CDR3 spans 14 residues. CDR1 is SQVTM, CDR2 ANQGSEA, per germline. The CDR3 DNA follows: TGCAGCGTTGGGAGAGGGGGAGGGAACACTGAAGCTTTCTTT. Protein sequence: CSVGRGGGNTEAFF.

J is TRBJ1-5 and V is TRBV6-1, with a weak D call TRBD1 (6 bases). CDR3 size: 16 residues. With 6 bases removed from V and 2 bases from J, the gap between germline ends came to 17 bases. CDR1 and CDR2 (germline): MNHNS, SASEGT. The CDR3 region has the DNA TGTGCCAGCAGGCCTCTCATACAGGGCGGCAATCAGCCCCAGCATTTT. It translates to CASRPLIQGGNQPQHF.

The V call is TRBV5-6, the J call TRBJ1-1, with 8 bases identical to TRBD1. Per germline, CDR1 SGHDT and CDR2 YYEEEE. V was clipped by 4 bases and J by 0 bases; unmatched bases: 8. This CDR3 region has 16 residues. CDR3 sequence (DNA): TGTGCCAGCAGCCTCCCCGGACAGGGATTGAACACTGAAGCTTTCTTT. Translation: CASSLPGQGLNTEAFF.

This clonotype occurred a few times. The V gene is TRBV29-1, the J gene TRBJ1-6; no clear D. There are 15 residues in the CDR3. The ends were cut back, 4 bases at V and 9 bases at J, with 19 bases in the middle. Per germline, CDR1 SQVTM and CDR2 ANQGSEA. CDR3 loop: CSVGRASRRVSPLHF. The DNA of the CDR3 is TGCAGCGTTGGAAGGGCCAGCAGACGAGTTTCACCCCTCCACTTT.

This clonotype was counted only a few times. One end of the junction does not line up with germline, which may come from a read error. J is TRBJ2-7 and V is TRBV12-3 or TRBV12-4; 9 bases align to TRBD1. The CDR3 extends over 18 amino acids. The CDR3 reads CARSLAPGQGLSSYEQYF. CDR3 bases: TGTGCCCGCAGTTTAGCGCCGGGACAGGGCCTTAGCTCCTACGAGCAGTACTTC.

In DNA form, the CDR3 reads TGTGCCAGCAGTTTCCGGGACAGCGACTACGAGCAGTACTTC. It encodes CASSFRDSDYEQYF. This chain connects TRBV6-5 to TRBJ2-7, with TRBD1 matching over 7 bases. From germline, CDR1 is MNHEY and CDR2 SVGAGI. The CDR3 is 14 amino acids. Trimming at V came to 4 bases and at J to 3 bases, leaving 6 bases not matched to a gene.

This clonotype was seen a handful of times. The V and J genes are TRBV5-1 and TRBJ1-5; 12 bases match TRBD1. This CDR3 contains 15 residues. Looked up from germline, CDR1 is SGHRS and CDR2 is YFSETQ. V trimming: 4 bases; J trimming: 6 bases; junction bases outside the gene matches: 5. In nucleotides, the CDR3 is TGCGCCAGCAGCCCGGGACAGGGGGCAATTCAGCCCCAGCATTTT. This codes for CASSPGQGAIQPQHF.

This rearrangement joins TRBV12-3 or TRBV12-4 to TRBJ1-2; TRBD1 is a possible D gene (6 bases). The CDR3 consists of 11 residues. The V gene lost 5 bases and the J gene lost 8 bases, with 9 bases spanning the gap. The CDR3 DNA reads TGTGCCAGCAGTAGGGGGTCAGGCTACACCTTC. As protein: CASSRGSGYTF.

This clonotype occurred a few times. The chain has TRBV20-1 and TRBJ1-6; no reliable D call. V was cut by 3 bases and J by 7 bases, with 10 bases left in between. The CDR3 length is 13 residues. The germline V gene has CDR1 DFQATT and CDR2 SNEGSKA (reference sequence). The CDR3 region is CSARWQENSPLHF. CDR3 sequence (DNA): TGCAGTGCTAGGTGGCAGGAAAATTCACCCCTCCACTTT.

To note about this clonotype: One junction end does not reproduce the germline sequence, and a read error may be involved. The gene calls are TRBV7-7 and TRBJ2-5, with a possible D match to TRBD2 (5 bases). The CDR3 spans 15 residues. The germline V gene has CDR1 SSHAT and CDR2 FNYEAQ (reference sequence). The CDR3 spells CASSRGRGVEETQYF. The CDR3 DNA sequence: TGTGCTAGCAGTCGGGGTCGAGGCGTCGAGGAGACCCAGTACTTC.

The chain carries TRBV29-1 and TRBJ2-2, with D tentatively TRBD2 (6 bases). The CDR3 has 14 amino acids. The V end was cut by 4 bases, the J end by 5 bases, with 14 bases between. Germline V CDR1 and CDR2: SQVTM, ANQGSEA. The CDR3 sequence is CSVASPEGTGELFF. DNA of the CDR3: TGCAGCGTTGCTAGCCCGGAGGGAACCGGGGAGCTGTTTTTT.

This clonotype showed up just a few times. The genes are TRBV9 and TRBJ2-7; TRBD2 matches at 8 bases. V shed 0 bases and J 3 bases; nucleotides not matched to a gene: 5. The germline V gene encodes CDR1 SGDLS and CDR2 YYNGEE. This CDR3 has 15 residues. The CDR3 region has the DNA TGTGCCAGCAGCGTAGGGCCAGCGGGAGTCTACGAGCAGTACTTC. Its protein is CASSVGPAGVYEQYF.

DNA for the CDR3: TGTGCCAGCAGCTTAGGCGTCAGGGGCCAAGAGACCCAGTACTTC. The encoded protein is CASSLGVRGQETQYF. The rearrangement uses TRBV7-9 and TRBJ2-5, with D maybe TRBD1 (6 bases). Germline CDR1 reads SEHNR; CDR2 reads FQNEAQ (reference sequence). The CDR3 sequence is 15 residues long. V lost 1 base and J lost 1, with 10 bases in between.

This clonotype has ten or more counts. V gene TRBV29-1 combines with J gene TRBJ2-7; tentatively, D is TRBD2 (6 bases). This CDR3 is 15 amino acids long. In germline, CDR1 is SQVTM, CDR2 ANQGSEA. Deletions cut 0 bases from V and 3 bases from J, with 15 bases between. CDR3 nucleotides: TGCAGCGTTGAAGATGTCGGTAGCGGCAACTACGAGCAGTACTTC. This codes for CSVEDVGSGNYEQYF.

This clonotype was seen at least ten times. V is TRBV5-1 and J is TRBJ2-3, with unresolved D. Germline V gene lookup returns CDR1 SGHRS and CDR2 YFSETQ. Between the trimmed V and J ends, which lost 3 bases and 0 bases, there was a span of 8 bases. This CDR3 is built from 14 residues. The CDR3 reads CASSSRRSTDTQYF. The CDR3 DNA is TGCGCCAGCAGCTCCAGGAGAAGCACAGATACGCAGTATTTT.

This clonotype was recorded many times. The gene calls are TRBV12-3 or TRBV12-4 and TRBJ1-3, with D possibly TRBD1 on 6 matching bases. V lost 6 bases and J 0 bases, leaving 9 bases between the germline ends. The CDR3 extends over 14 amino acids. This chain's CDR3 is CASRRDISGNTIYF. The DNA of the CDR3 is TGTGCCAGCAGGAGGGACATCTCTGGAAACACCATATATTTT.

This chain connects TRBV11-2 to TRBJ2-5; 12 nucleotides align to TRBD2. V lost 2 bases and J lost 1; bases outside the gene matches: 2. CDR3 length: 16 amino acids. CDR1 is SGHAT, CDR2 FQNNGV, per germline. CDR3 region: CASSLTLAGGQETQYF. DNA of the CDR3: TGTGCCAGCAGCTTAACACTAGCGGGGGGCCAAGAGACCCAGTACTTC.

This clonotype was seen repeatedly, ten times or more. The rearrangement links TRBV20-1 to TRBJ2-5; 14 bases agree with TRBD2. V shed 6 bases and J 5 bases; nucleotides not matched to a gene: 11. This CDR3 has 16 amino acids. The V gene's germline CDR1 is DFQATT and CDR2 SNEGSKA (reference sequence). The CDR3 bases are TGCAGTGCAGCTCGGACTAGCGGGGGGATCGGGGAGACCCAGTACTTC. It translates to CSAARTSGGIGETQYF.

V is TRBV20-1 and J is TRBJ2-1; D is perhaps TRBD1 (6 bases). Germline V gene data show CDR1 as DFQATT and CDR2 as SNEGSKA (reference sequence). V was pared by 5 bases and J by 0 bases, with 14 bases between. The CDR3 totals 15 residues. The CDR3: CSAPWTAFSYNEQFF. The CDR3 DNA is TGCAGTGCTCCTTGGACAGCCTTCTCCTACAATGAGCAGTTCTTC.

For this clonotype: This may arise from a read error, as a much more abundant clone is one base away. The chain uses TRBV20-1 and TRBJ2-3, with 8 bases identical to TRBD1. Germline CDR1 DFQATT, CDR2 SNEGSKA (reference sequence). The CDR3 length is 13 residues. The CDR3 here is CSARTGHTDPQYF. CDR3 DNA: TGCAGTGCCAGGACAGGGCACACAGATCCGCAGTATTTT.

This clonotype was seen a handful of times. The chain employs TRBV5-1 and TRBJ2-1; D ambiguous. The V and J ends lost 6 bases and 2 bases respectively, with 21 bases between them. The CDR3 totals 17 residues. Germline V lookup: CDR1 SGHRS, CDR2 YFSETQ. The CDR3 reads CASKPQLWPRTYNEQFF. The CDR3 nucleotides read TGCGCCAGCAAACCCCAACTCTGGCCCCGGACCTACAATGAGCAGTTCTTC.

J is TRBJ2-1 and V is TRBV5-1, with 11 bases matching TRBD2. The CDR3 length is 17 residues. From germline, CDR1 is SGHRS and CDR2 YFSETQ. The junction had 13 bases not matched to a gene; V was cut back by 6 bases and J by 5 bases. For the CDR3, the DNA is TGCGCCAGCAAATTCTCCCCCTCGACTAGCGGGGACAATGAGCAGTTCTTC. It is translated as CASKFSPSTSGDNEQFF.

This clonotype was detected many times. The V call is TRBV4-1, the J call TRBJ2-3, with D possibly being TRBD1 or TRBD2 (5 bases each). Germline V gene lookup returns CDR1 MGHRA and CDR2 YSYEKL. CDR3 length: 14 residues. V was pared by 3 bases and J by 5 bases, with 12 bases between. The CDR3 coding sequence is TGCGCCAGCAGCCAGATGGATGGGGGAGATACGCAGTATTTT. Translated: CASSQMDGGDTQYF.

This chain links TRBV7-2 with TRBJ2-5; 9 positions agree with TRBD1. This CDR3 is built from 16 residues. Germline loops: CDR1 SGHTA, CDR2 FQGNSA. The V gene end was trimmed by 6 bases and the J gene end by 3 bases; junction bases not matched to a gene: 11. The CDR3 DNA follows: TGTGCCAGCAGTTTTTGGGGGGGGACAGGGAAAGAGACCCAGTACTTC. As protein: CASSFWGGTGKETQYF.